A selection of T cell receptor beta chains follows, all from one sample in a study of T cell repertoires in cytomegalovirus infection. TCRdb processed the reads anew with MiXCR; each CDR3 protein has one entry. The table records about 400,000 distinct CDR3 sequences, about 35% of them present only once. These receptors have no identified antigens. Sequencing was performed on cultured PBMCs, taken from culture after CMV antigen stimulation. The receptors stem from a human donor in good health (CMV status not recorded). Some clones in this sample may be carry-over from other donors' samples. CDR3s include the opening cysteine and the closing phenylalanine or tryptophan. Fields, in order: D gene, clone size, V gene, J gene, CDR3 DNA, CDR3 protein. The D gene is left open where the match is weak. Only part of the rows carry a size: once, few, many, or a class if the clone is expanded.

>-|few|TRBV7-2|TRBJ1-1
TGTGCCAGCAGCTTATTAGGCGACAGAGAAGCTTTCTTT
CASSLLGDREAFF
>-|-|TRBV10-3|TRBJ2-2
TGTGCCATCCGGGACCTGAACACCGGGGAGCTGTTTTTT
CAIRDLNTGELFF
>-|-|TRBV5-4|TRBJ1-4
TGTGCCAGCAGCTTGGGAGGGGGGGGAGGAAACGAAAAACTGTTTTTT
CASSLGGGGGNEKLFF
>TRBD2|-|TRBV12-3/TRBV12-4|TRBJ2-1
TGTGCCAGCAGCCCGACTACGGGACTAGGCTACAATGAGCAGTTCTTC
CASSPTTGLGYNEQFF
>-|few|TRBV7-7|TRBJ2-5
TGTGCTAGCAGCCCAGGGGGGAACTCCCAAGAGACCCAGTACTTC
CASSPGGNSQETQYF
>-|-|TRBV7-2|TRBJ1-5
TGTGCCAGCAGCCCCTACGAGCAGCCCCAGCATTTT
CASSPYEQPQHF
>-|-|TRBV10-3|TRBJ1-4
TGTGCCATCAGTGACGGCAGAGGTTCAACTAATGAAAAACTGTTTTTT
CAISDGRGSTNEKLFF
>TRBD1|many|TRBV2|TRBJ2-5
TGTGCCGGTGGGCCAGGGGGCCCTTCCTGGACCCAGTACTTC
CAGGPGGPSWTQYF
>-|-|TRBV6-5|TRBJ1-2
TGTGCCAGCAGTTACGGGGTAACCTATGGCTACACCTTC
CASSYGVTYGYTF
>-|-|TRBV11-2|TRBJ2-2
TGTGCCAGCAGCTTAGTCCGAGGGGCCCTCACCGGGGAGCTGTTTTTT
CASSLVRGALTGELFF
>-|few|TRBV7-2|TRBJ1-4
TGTGCCAGCAGTTCCGTGGGGGGCAGAGAGGAAAAACTGTTTTTT
CASSSVGGREEKLFF
>-|-|TRBV7-8|TRBJ2-7
TGTGCCAGCAGCTCACAGATCTCCTCCTACGAGCAGTACTTC
CASSSQISSYEQYF
>-|-|TRBV12-3/TRBV12-4|TRBJ2-1
TGTGCCAGCAGTTTACCCCTCGGAGAGGGTACATTCCTTGAGCAGTTCTTC
CASSLPLGEGTFLEQFF
>-|-|TRBV7-3|TRBJ2-1
TGTGCCAGCAGCTACAAGGGACTCCAACCAATCTATTCCCACAATGAGCAGTTCTTC
CASSYKGLQPIYSHNEQFF
>TRBD2|-|TRBV4-1|TRBJ2-1
TGCGCCAGCAGCCGCCCGGGGACTAGCGACTACAATGAGCAGTTCTTC
CASSRPGTSDYNEQFF
>-|-|TRBV12-3/TRBV12-4|TRBJ2-1
TGTGCCAGCAGTTATGAGTATGAGCAGTTCTTC
CASSYEYEQFF
>TRBD1|few|TRBV5-1|TRBJ1-1
TGCGCCAGCAGCCATAACCGACAGGGTATGAACACTGAAGCTTTCTTT
CASSHNRQGMNTEAFF
>TRBD2|-|TRBV24-1|TRBJ2-3
TGTGCCACCAGTGATTATTCGGCTAGCGGGTATGCAGATACGCAGTATTTT
CATSDYSASGYADTQYF
>-|few|TRBV6-2/TRBV6-3|TRBJ2-1
TGTGCCAGCAGTGACACCAATCTCATCTATAGACAGTTCTTC
CASSDTNLIYRQFF
>-|-|TRBV6-2/TRBV6-3|TRBJ2-3
TGTGCCAGCAGTTACTCAGCAAAAGATACGCAGTATTTT
CASSYSAKDTQYF
>TRBD2|-|TRBV5-1|TRBJ2-3
TGCGCCAGCAGCCCGCTAATAGAGGGACTAGCGGGACGCACAGATACGCAGTATTTT
CASSPLIEGLAGRTDTQYF
>-|-|TRBV28|TRBJ2-7
TGTGCCAGCAGTTTCCCGGGGCAGGGCGAGCAGTACTTC
CASSFPGQGEQYF
>-|many|TRBV2|TRBJ2-3
TGTGCCAGCAGTGACAGGGGGGTAACAGATACGCAGTATTTT
CASSDRGVTDTQYF
>TRBD1|few|TRBV7-8|TRBJ2-3
TGTGCCAGCAGCGCGGAGGGACAGGGAATTTTATCATCCACAGATACGCAGTATTTT
CASSAEGQGILSSTDTQYF
>-|-|TRBV4-2|TRBJ1-5
TGTGCCAGCAGCCAAGAGATCCGGGGGAATCAGCCCCAGCATTTT
CASSQEIRGNQPQHF
>-|-|TRBV20-1|TRBJ2-1
TGCAGTGCTAGAGACGGGGATCGCGGGTTGGATGAGCAGTTCTTC
CSARDGDRGLDEQFF
>-|-|TRBV12-3/TRBV12-4|TRBJ2-3
TGTGCCAGCAACTTCGGAGGCACAGATACGCAGTATTTT
CASNFGGTDTQYF